A single T cell receptor (beta chain) is shown here with its context. This specimen comes from a study of blood T cell repertoires in COVID-19. V was shortened by 2 bases and J by 8 bases, with 10 bases between the two germline ends. CDR1 MRHNA and CDR2 SNTAGT come from the germline V gene. This CDR3 comprises 13 residues. How the authors handled the data: The assay estimated nucleated cells by amplifying reference gene primers. The repertoire was sequenced with immunoSEQ multiplex PCR; TCRdb's copy has only in-frame clones and lacks some. That table is the source of V, J and clone size, and D and trimming were worked out from the DNA. This table holds about 170,000 clones, 83% found once.

The TCR sequence derives from a woman in her 70s who had recovered from COVID-19. Sequences were obtained from peripheral blood. The J gene is TRBJ2-1, the V gene TRBV6-4; unclear D gene. The CDR3 sequence: CASSDRPRDEQFF. CDR3 coding DNA: TGTGCCAGCAGTGACCGGCCCCGGGATGAGCAGTTCTTC.